These 26 T cell receptor beta chains were sequenced from one sample in a study of OX40 agonist ivuxolimab in advanced cancers. Method: immunoSEQ multiplex PCR; TCRdb's copy keeps in-frame clones and lacks some. The sample has some 70,000 clones; about 81% are singletons. Sequences were derived from CD4+ or CD8+ T cells sorted from blood, sampled in a trial of the OX40 agonist ivuxolimab. All receptors come from an adult with an advanced solid tumor such as melanoma, head and neck, liver or kidney cancer.

This clone was counted a few times. The chain combines TRBV19 with TRBJ2-6, with a tentative D call TRBD2 (6 bases). The CDR3 consists of 16 residues. Between the trimmed V and J ends, which lost 6 bases and 0 bases, there was a span of 12 bases. Germline CDR1 and CDR2: LNHDA and SQIVND (reference sequence). CDR3 in amino acids: CASRWGVTSGANVLTF. The CDR3 coding sequence is TGTGCCAGTAGATGGGGGGTCACCTCTGGGGCCAACGTCCTGACTTTC.

This clone was counted between two and nine times. CDR3 DNA sequence: TGTGCCTGGAGGGGACTAGCGGCAACAAATGAGCAGTTCTTC. Translating gives CAWRGLAATNEQFF. The J gene is TRBJ2-1, the V gene TRBV30; 11 bases are shared with TRBD2. Losses at the gene ends were 3 bases for V and 7 bases for J; bases not matched to a gene: 5. Per the germline V gene, CDR1 is GTSNPN and CDR2 is SVGIG (reference sequence). The CDR3 length is 14 residues.

V gene TRBV5-1 combines with J gene TRBJ2-1; either TRBD1 or TRBD2 may supply D (6 bases each). Per the germline V gene, CDR1 is SGHRS and CDR2 is YFSETQ. This CDR3 is built from 14 residues. The V end lost 1 base, the J end lost 8 bases, and 13 bases lay between the germline ends. This CDR3 reads CASSLKGGWDEQFF. Written as DNA, the CDR3 is TGCGCCAGCAGCTTGAAGGGGGGCTGGGATGAGCAGTTCTTC.

This clone appeared once. CDR3 residues: CASSGSGTGIYGYTF. The CDR3 nucleotides are TGTGCCAGCAGTGGGAGCGGGACAGGCATCTATGGCTACACCTTC. J is TRBJ1-2 and V is TRBV6-5; TRBD1 matches at 8 bases. Germline V lookup: CDR1 MNHEY, CDR2 SVGAGI. V trimming: 5 bases; J trimming: 4 bases; junction bases outside the gene matches: 9. CDR3 length: 15 residues.

The chain employs TRBV4-1 and TRBJ2-7; D remains unclear. CDR1 and CDR2 (germline): MGHRA, YSYEKL. This CDR3 is 16 amino acids long. With 2 bases removed from V and 3 bases from J, the gap between germline ends came to 17 bases. The CDR3 loop is CASSQNWVAERYEQYF. In DNA form, the CDR3 reads TGCGCCAGCAGCCAAAATTGGGTGGCGGAACGCTACGAGCAGTACTTC.

The chain is built from TRBV19 and TRBJ1-2; 7 positions agree with TRBD1. The length of the CDR3 is 14 residues. CDR1 is LNHDA and CDR2 is SQIVND in the germline V gene (reference sequence). The J segment lost 2 bases and the V segment lost 6 bases, leaving 6 bases of the junction unmatched. In DNA form, the CDR3 reads TGTGCCAGTAGCAGGGGACAGATAAACTATGGCTACACCTTC. Translated, it gives CASSRGQINYGYTF.

The chain has TRBV7-9 and TRBJ1-6, with 10 bases lining up with TRBD1. With V trimmed by 5 bases and J by 9 bases, 4 bases remained unmatched. The CDR3 totals 14 residues. Looked up from germline, CDR1 is SEHNR and CDR2 is FQNEAQ (reference sequence). CDR3 sequence: CASSPGQGSSPLHF. The DNA for the CDR3 is TGTGCCAGCAGCCCGGGACAGGGGAGTTCACCCCTCCACTTT.

This rearrangement joins TRBV30 to TRBJ1-2, with D unresolved. Germline-derived CDR1 and CDR2 are GTSNPN and SVGIG (reference sequence). The V end lost 0 bases, the J end lost 4 bases, and 9 bases lay between the germline ends. CDR3 length: 13 residues. CDR3: CAWSVGQSYGYTF. The CDR3 DNA is TGTGCCTGGAGTGTAGGGCAGTCCTATGGCTACACCTTC. Supplemented by reference TRBV30 and TRBJ1-2, the full variable domain reads SQTIHQWPATLVQPVGSPLSLECTVEGTSNPNLYWYRQAAGRGLQLLFYSVGIGQISSEVPQNLSASRPQDRQFILSSKKLLLSDSGFYLCAWSVGQSYGYTFGSGTRLTVV.

The gene calls are TRBV12-5 and TRBJ2-3; 9 positions agree with TRBD1. Trimming at V came to 5 bases and at J to 3 bases, leaving 3 bases not matched to a gene. The CDR3 contains 14 residues. Germline loops: CDR1 LGHNT, CDR2 FRNRAP. Written as DNA, the CDR3 is TGTGCTAGTGGTGGGACAGGGCCTACAGATACGCAGTATTTT. Its translation is CASGGTGPTDTQYF.

This rearrangement joins TRBV11-2 to TRBJ1-3; a possible D gene is TRBD1 (6 bases). V lost 5 bases and J lost 2, with 10 bases in between. The CDR3 is made up of 14 amino acids. CDR1 SGHAT and CDR2 FQNNGV come from the germline V gene. DNA for the CDR3: TGTGCCAGCAGCCCAGGGGCTCCTGGAAACACCATATATTTT. Protein sequence: CASSPGAPGNTIYF.

The V gene is TRBV7-2, the J gene TRBJ1-6; 9 bases line up with TRBD1. The V gene end was trimmed by 5 bases and the J gene end by 7 bases; junction bases not matched to a gene: 3. Per the germline V gene, CDR1 is SGHTA and CDR2 is FQGNSA. This CDR3 spans 14 amino acids. The CDR3 loop reads CASSGTGWNSPLHF. The CDR3 nucleotides read TGTGCCAGCAGCGGGACAGGGTGGAATTCACCCCTCCACTTT.

The chain recombines TRBV7-6 with TRBJ2-2; TRBD2 agrees at 8 bases. Germline V lookup: CDR1 SGHVS, CDR2 FNYEAQ. The CDR3 consists of 15 residues. V was clipped by 6 bases and J by 3 bases; unmatched bases: 6. The CDR3 here is CASRSLAGHTGELFF. The CDR3 coding sequence is TGTGCCAGCAGGTCCTTAGCGGGACACACCGGGGAGCTGTTTTTT.

V is TRBV18 and J is TRBJ2-5; TRBD2 aligns across 9 bases. This CDR3 contains 14 residues. Germline-derived CDR1 and CDR2 are KGHSH and LQKENI. Trimming took 4 bases from V and 5 from J; bases not matched to a gene: 5. The CDR3 loop reads CASSQGLAPETQYF. The CDR3 DNA reads as TGTGCCAGCTCACAAGGACTAGCGCCGGAGACCCAGTACTTC.

The CDR3 loop reads CASSDTPHGGRGYTF. DNA for the CDR3: TGTGCCAGCAGTGACACCCCCCACGGGGGCCGTGGCTACACCTTC. The genes are TRBV6-4 and TRBJ1-2, with D perhaps TRBD1 (6 bases). Trimming removed 2 bases at V and 7 bases at J, with 17 bases between. The CDR3 has 15 amino acids. Germline V gives CDR1 MRHNA, CDR2 SNTAGT.

This rearrangement joins TRBV5-1 to TRBJ2-1; D uncertain. The CDR3 length is 17 residues. Per the germline V gene, CDR1 is SGHRS and CDR2 is YFSETQ. Trimming took 4 bases from V and 0 from J, leaving 17 bases between them. CDR3 nucleotides: TGCGCCAGCAGCCGTAGCTTGGGCGTAAGCTCCTACAATGAGCAGTTCTTC. Encoded protein: CASSRSLGVSSYNEQFF.

This clone was recorded once. The chain links TRBV5-1 to TRBJ1-2; 9 nucleotides match TRBD1. Germline V CDR1 and CDR2: SGHRS, YFSETQ. This CDR3 spans 18 amino acids. Trimming at V came to 0 bases and at J to 2 bases, leaving 11 bases not matched to a gene. The DNA for the CDR3 is TGCGCCAGCAGCTTGGGGGTTCCTGGACAGGGGAAAAACTATGGCTACACCTTC. Protein sequence: CASSLGVPGQGKNYGYTF.

In its sample, this clone was seen once. V gene TRBV7-8 combines with J gene TRBJ1-5; D remains unclear. The V gene's germline CDR1 is SGHVS and CDR2 FQNEAQ. The CDR3 runs 16 residues. V dropped 5 bases and J dropped 6 bases, with 20 bases sitting between them. The CDR3 bases are TGTGCCAGCAGCCCTGGCGATAGGGCTGTGGGTCAGCCCCAGCATTTT. It encodes CASSPGDRAVGQPQHF. Full variable domain (remainder filled in from reference TRBV7-8 and TRBJ1-5): GAGVSQSPRYKVAKRGQDVALRCDPISGHVSLFWYQQALGQGPEFLTYFQNEAQLDKSGLPSDRFFAERPEGSVSTLKIQRTQQEDSAVYLCASSPGDRAVGQPQHFGDGTRLSIL.

This sequence joins TRBV6-1 and TRBJ2-3, with TRBD2 matching over 9 bases. Germline lookup yields CDR1 MNHNS and CDR2 SASEGT. V was pared by 9 bases and J by 0 bases, with 7 bases of the junction left unmatched. The CDR3 covers 15 residues. DNA of the CDR3: TGTGCCAGTGAATTAGCGGGGGCTAGCACAGATACGCAGTATTTT. Its translation is CASELAGASTDTQYF.

The genes are TRBV27 and TRBJ2-5, with 7 bases identical to TRBD1. The CDR3 runs to 12 residues. CDR1 and CDR2 from the germline V gene are MNHEY and SMNVEV (reference sequence). J gave up 6 bases and V 8 bases, and 6 bases lay outside the gene matches. The CDR3 DNA reads as TGTGCCAGCGGGCTGACAGGGCAGACCCAGTACTTC. It specifies CASGLTGQTQYF.

This clone was counted at least ten times. The gene calls are TRBV5-4 and TRBJ1-2; 7 nucleotides line up with TRBD1. CDR3 length: 14 amino acids. Germline assignment: CDR1 SGHNT and CDR2 YYREEE (reference sequence). Trimming removed 4 bases from V and 4 bases from J; junction bases left unmatched: 7. CDR3 in DNA: TGTGCCAGCAGCATAGGGACAGCTCCCTATGGCTACACCTTC. Its translation is CASSIGTAPYGYTF.

The rearrangement uses TRBV7-2 and TRBJ1-4; maybe TRBD1 (5 bases). Germline V gene data show CDR1 as SGHTA and CDR2 as FQGNSA. V was clipped by 2 bases and J by 8 bases, with 12 bases between them. The CDR3 extends over 14 amino acids. The CDR3 here is CASSLRGGDEKLFF. CDR3 DNA sequence: TGTGCCAGCAGCTTAAGAGGTGGGGACGAAAAACTGTTTTTT.

This CDR3 reads CASSPRDPRVGELFF. In nucleotides, the CDR3 is TGCGCCAGCAGCCCCCGGGACCCTAGGGTCGGGGAGCTGTTTTTT. The rearrangement joins TRBV5-1 to TRBJ2-2; either TRBD1 or TRBD2 may supply D (5 bases each). Trimming pared 4 bases from V and 7 bases from J, leaving 17 bases between. The CDR3 has 15 amino acids. Germline assignment: CDR1 SGHRS and CDR2 YFSETQ.

The gene calls are TRBV7-2 and TRBJ1-1, with unresolved D. The germline V gene encodes CDR1 SGHTA and CDR2 FQGNSA. The length of the CDR3 is 13 residues. The ends were cut back, 1 base at V and 5 bases at J, with 8 bases in the middle. CDR3 loop: CASSLGRLTEAFF. CDR3 in DNA: TGTGCCAGCAGCTTAGGGAGGTTGACTGAAGCTTTCTTT.

This clone was recorded once. The chain links TRBV2 to TRBJ1-5; no firm D call. Germline V gives CDR1 SNHLY, CDR2 FYNNEI. The CDR3 sequence is 15 residues long. The V end lost 8 bases, the J end lost 3 bases, and 17 bases lay between the germline ends. CDR3 sequence: CASRHTGHHNQPQHF. The CDR3 nucleotides are TGTGCCAGCCGCCATACTGGGCACCACAATCAGCCCCAGCATTTT.

This rearrangement joins TRBV28 to TRBJ1-3; D is unresolved. CDR1 and CDR2 from the germline V gene are MDHEN and SYDVKM. This CDR3 contains 15 residues. Trimming took 3 bases from V and 2 from J, leaving 11 bases between them. CDR3 DNA: TGTGCCAGCAGTTTTGACCCTCAAACTGGAAACACCATATATTTT. Its translation is CASSFDPQTGNTIYF.

The genes are TRBV7-8 and TRBJ2-2; 10 bases fit TRBD2. The germline CDR1 and CDR2 sequences are SGHVS and FQNEAQ. V lost 5 bases, J lost 6 bases, and 9 bases stayed unmatched. The CDR3 spans 16 residues. Written as DNA, the CDR3 is TGTGCCAGCAGCCCCCGGCGCAGCGGGGGGGCCGGGGAGCTGTTTTTT. Translating it yields CASSPRRSGGAGELFF.